This TCR beta chain was obtained from a study of blood T cell repertoires in COVID-19. At the level of the study: The United States, Italy and Spain were the sources of the acute and convalescent COVID-19 samples.

Assay used: immunoSEQ multiplex PCR; TCRdb lists only in-frame clones, some missing. The sample contains 200,000 or so clones, approximately 79% of which appear only once. Comment on this clone: At one end the junction does not follow the germline gene, possibly because of a read error.

Per germline, CDR1 SGHVS and CDR2 FQNEAQ. This CDR3 comprises 16 residues. This TCR came from a human donor in a cohort sampled during active COVID-19. The chain couples TRBV7-8 to TRBJ2-3, with 11 bases lining up with TRBD2. The material sequenced was peripheral blood. CDR3 nucleotides: TGTGCCAGCAGCCTAGCGGGAGGTAGGAGCACAGATACGCAGTATTTT. Translated, it gives CASSLAGGRSTDTQYF.